These 24 T cell receptor beta chains were sequenced from one sample in a study of blood T cell repertoires in COVID-19. TCRdb's table, derived via immunoSEQ multiplex PCR, lists solely in-frame clones and lacks some. The sample holds approximately 40,000 clones, about nine tenths seen once. The specimen sequenced was peripheral blood. These receptors were taken from a woman of 80 years or more with acute or convalescent COVID-19.

The V gene is TRBV5-4, the J gene TRBJ2-3; TRBD2 matches 13 bases. Trimming took 1 base from V and 2 from J; bases not matched to a gene: 1. Germline loops: CDR1 SGHNT, CDR2 YYREEE (reference sequence). This CDR3 is 16 amino acids long. The chain's CDR3 is CASSLTSGGATDTQYF. The CDR3 DNA reads TGTGCCAGCAGCTTGACTAGCGGGGGGGCCACAGATACGCAGTATTTT.

The gene calls are TRBV5-5 and TRBJ1-2, with D perhaps matching TRBD1 (6 bases). The CDR3 has 14 residues. V was pared by 4 bases and J by 8 bases, with 18 bases between. Germline values: CDR1 SGHKS, CDR2 YYEKEE (reference sequence). The CDR3 coding sequence is TGTGCCAGCAGCCGTGTTGGGGGCGCAGGCGGCTACACCTTC. Its protein product is CASSRVGGAGGYTF.

This clone has just a few counts. V usage is TRBV18 and J usage is TRBJ1-1, with D possibly matching TRBD1 (6 bases). Trimming removed 5 bases from V and 5 bases from J, with 21 bases in between. The length of the CDR3 is 16 residues. CDR1 and CDR2 from the germline V gene are KGHSH and LQKENI. The CDR3 DNA reads TGTGCCAGCTCAACTACCTGGGAGCTAAGGGGGACTGAAGCTTTCTTT. This gives the protein CASSTTWELRGTEAFF. The whole variable domain, remainder taken from reference TRBV18 and TRBJ1-1, is NAGVMQNPRHLVRRRGQEARLRCSPMKGHSHVYWYRQLPEEGLKFMVYLQKENIIDESGMPKERFSAEFPKEGPSILRIQQVVRGDSAAYFCASSTTWELRGTEAFFGQGTRLTVV.

The CDR3 reads CASSYRSYGYTF. CDR3 in DNA: TGTGCCAGCAGCTACCGGTCTTATGGCTACACCTTC. The chain has TRBV5-6 and TRBJ1-2; no clear D gene. The CDR3 length is 12 residues. The ends were cut back, 3 bases at V and 5 bases at J, with 8 bases in the middle. The germline CDR1 and CDR2 sequences are SGHDT and YYEEEE.

The chain couples TRBV2 to TRBJ1-5; tentatively, D is TRBD1 (6 bases). With 6 bases removed from V and 1 base from J, the gap between germline ends came to 13 bases. Germline V gene data show CDR1 as SNHLY and CDR2 as FYNNEI. This CDR3 is 15 amino acids long. DNA of the CDR3: TGTGCCAGCAGGTTGACAGGTCCCAGCAATCAGCCCCAGCATTTT. Protein sequence: CASRLTGPSNQPQHF.

Only a few counts were recorded for this clone. V is TRBV10-1 and J is TRBJ2-3; 7 bases match TRBD1. This CDR3 has 14 residues. Germline V CDR1 and CDR2: WNHNN, SYGVQD (reference sequence). The V segment lost 3 bases and the J segment 6 bases; nucleotides outside the gene matches: 6. CDR3 loop: CASSDPTGLDTQYF. For the CDR3, the DNA is TGCGCCAGCAGTGACCCGACAGGGCTGGATACGCAGTATTTT.

The V call is TRBV5-1, the J call TRBJ1-4; 10 bases fit TRBD1. CDR1 and CDR2 (germline): SGHRS, YFSETQ. This CDR3 region has 14 residues. V shed 4 bases, J shed 8 bases, and the junction held 5 bases outside the gene matches. CDR3 nucleotide sequence: TGCGCCAGCAGCGTCGGGACAGGGGAGGAAAAACTGTTTTTT. It codes for CASSVGTGEEKLFF.

The chain combines TRBV18 with TRBJ2-7; TRBD2 agrees at 7 bases. This CDR3 contains 14 residues. Unmatched junction bases numbered 0, after V lost 0 bases and J lost 1 base. Germline V CDR1 and CDR2: KGHSH, LQKENI. The CDR3 DNA sequence: TGTGCCAGCTCACCACCGCGGGGGTCCTACGAGCAGTACTTC. Amino acids: CASSPPRGSYEQYF.

The chain has TRBV12-3 or TRBV12-4 and TRBJ2-1; no clear D gene. With 6 bases removed from V and 10 bases from J, the gap between germline ends came to 13 bases. The CDR3 extends over 12 amino acids. DNA of the CDR3: TGTGCCAGCAGCTTCAGCGAAGCCGAGCAGTTCTTC. It yields the protein CASSFSEAEQFF.

The chain links TRBV7-9 to TRBJ1-4, with 7 bases that match TRBD1. Germline values: CDR1 SEHNR, CDR2 FQNEAQ (reference sequence). CDR3 size: 14 residues. Trimming removed 5 bases from V and 8 bases from J; junction bases left unmatched: 8. The DNA for the CDR3 is TGTGCCAGCAGCCTTACAGGGGCCAGGGAAAAACTGTTTTTT. Protein sequence: CASSLTGAREKLFF.

The gene calls are TRBV19 and TRBJ2-1; 7 nucleotides align to TRBD2. In germline, CDR1 is LNHDA, CDR2 SQIVND (reference sequence). The CDR3 consists of 14 residues. With 7 bases clipped from V and 2 bases from J, the junction kept 5 bases outside the gene matches. This CDR3 reads CASTRAGTYNEQFF. In nucleotides, the CDR3 is TGTGCCAGTACTCGAGCGGGGACCTACAATGAGCAGTTCTTC.

This clone occurred once. The chain employs TRBV28 and TRBJ1-4, with D unresolved. The CDR3 has 15 amino acids. Germline V gene sequence: CDR1 MDHEN, CDR2 SYDVKM. Trimming removed 6 bases from V and 0 bases from J, with 11 bases in between. CDR3 DNA: TGTGCCAGCAGCCCGCCCGGGGCAACTAATGAAAAACTGTTTTTT. It translates to CASSPPGATNEKLFF.

The V and J genes are TRBV18 and TRBJ1-5; the D gene is possibly TRBD1 (6 bases). V dropped 2 bases and J dropped 8 bases, with 13 bases sitting between them. The CDR3 consists of 14 residues. Looked up from germline, CDR1 is KGHSH and CDR2 is LQKENI. The CDR3 DNA reads as TGTGCCAGCTCACCAAACCAACAGGGAGAGCCCCAGCATTTT. Translation: CASSPNQQGEPQHF.

The chain uses TRBV6-2 or TRBV6-3 and TRBJ1-2, with TRBD1 as a possible D gene (6 bases). The length of the CDR3 is 13 residues. Germline V gene data show CDR1 as MNHEY and CDR2 as SVGEGT. Trimming removed 2 bases from V and 5 bases from J, with 9 bases in between. CDR3 sequence (DNA): TGTGCCAGCAGTTACGGACAGCTGTATGGCTACACCTTC. This sequence encodes CASSYGQLYGYTF.

Comment on this clone: The sample carries other DNA sequences with the same CDR3. The genes are TRBV6-5 and TRBJ1-2; D is possibly TRBD1 (5 bases). Germline CDR1 reads MNHEY; CDR2 reads SVGAGI. Deletions cut 6 bases from V and 1 base from J, with 6 bases between. The CDR3 extends over 12 amino acids. The CDR3 bases are TGTGCCAGCAGAGGGGATAACTATGGCTACACCTTC. Its translation is CASRGDNYGYTF.

This rearrangement joins TRBV21-1 to TRBJ2-3; the table names TRBD1, a call not compared with the DNA. TRBV21-1 is a pseudogene. There are 18 residues in the CDR3. CDR3 amino acids: CASSIKTPGGEGTDTQYF. The CDR3 nucleotides read TGTGCCAGCAGCATAAAAACTCCAGGGGGCGAAGGTACAGATACGCAGTATTTT.

The chain combines TRBV21-1 with TRBJ2-1; the tabulated D call, TRBD1, remains unverified against the DNA. TRBV21-1 is deemed a pseudogene. The length of the CDR3 is 14 residues. Here the CDR3 DNA reads TGTGCCAGCAGCAAAGGGGGCAGGAACAATGAGCAGTTCTTC. As protein: CASSKGGRNNEQFF.

The chain carries TRBV5-1 and TRBJ1-1; D may be TRBD1 (6 bases). The V gene lost 0 bases and the J gene lost 8 bases, with 14 bases spanning the gap. This CDR3 has 14 amino acids. Germline V gene lookup returns CDR1 SGHRS and CDR2 YFSETQ. CDR3 loop: CASSLDPDSPEAFF. For the CDR3, the DNA is TGCGCCAGCAGCTTGGACCCGGACAGTCCCGAAGCTTTCTTT.

By proportion, this clone is medium-sized. The CDR3 spells CASSLGVLGANTEAFF. CDR3 sequence (DNA): TGTGCCAGCAGCTTAGGGGTGCTGGGGGCGAACACTGAAGCTTTCTTT. The chain joins TRBV7-8 to TRBJ1-1; possibly TRBD1 for D (6 bases). The V and J ends lost 1 base and 1 base respectively, with 13 bases between them. CDR3 size: 16 residues. Per the germline V gene, CDR1 is SGHVS and CDR2 is FQNEAQ.

The gene calls are TRBV2 and TRBJ1-1; D might be TRBD1 (5 bases). The CDR3 loop spans 12 amino acids. Between the trimmed V and J ends, which lost 7 bases and 3 bases, there was a span of 9 bases. Germline assignment: CDR1 SNHLY and CDR2 FYNNEI. CDR3 DNA: TGTGCCAGCAATGCGGGGCACACTGAAGCTTTCTTT. Amino acid sequence: CASNAGHTEAFF.

The chain couples TRBV7-2 to TRBJ2-2; D is possibly TRBD1 (6 bases). V lost 5 bases to trimming and J lost 7 bases, with 29 bases between them. Germline CDR1 is SGHTA and CDR2 is FQGNSA. CDR3 size: 19 residues. The chain's CDR3 is CASSRSIWGTTERGGELFF. In DNA, the CDR3 is TGTGCCAGCAGCCGTAGTATCTGGGGGACAACCGAGAGGGGCGGGGAGCTGTTTTTT.

The chain recombines TRBV5-1 with TRBJ2-2, with D perhaps matching TRBD1 (6 bases). Trimming cost V 2 bases and J 0 bases, with 11 bases left between them. The CDR3 is 16 residues long. Germline-derived CDR1 and CDR2 are SGHRS and YFSETQ. CDR3 coding DNA: TGCGCCAGCAGCTTACAGGGTATCACGAACACCGGGGAGCTGTTTTTT. As protein: CASSLQGITNTGELFF.

The CDR3 DNA reads TGTGCCAGCACCGAAAGGGTTCAGGGTGTCTATGGCTACACCTTC. Its translation: CASTERVQGVYGYTF. The V gene is TRBV2, the J gene TRBJ1-2; a possible D gene is TRBD1 (5 bases). The CDR3 runs 15 residues. Germline V gene sequence: CDR1 SNHLY, CDR2 FYNNEI. V was pared by 7 bases and J by 4 bases, with 19 bases between.

V usage is TRBV5-4 and J usage is TRBJ2-5, with D possibly matching TRBD1 (6 bases). V was trimmed by 4 bases and J by 3 bases, leaving 16 bases between them. The germline gives CDR1 SGHNT, CDR2 YYREEE (reference sequence). The CDR3 has 15 amino acids. CDR3: CASSPKPGTKETQYF. The CDR3 DNA reads TGTGCCAGCAGCCCAAAACCCGGGACAAAAGAGACCCAGTACTTC.